This entry is about one T cell receptor (beta chain). This sample is part of a study of blood T cell repertoires in COVID-19. Study-wide context: Collection of acute and convalescent COVID-19 samples took place in the United States, Italy and Spain. The analysed material was cDNA or gDNA that came from T cells, B-cell-depleted T cells, or PBMCs.

Seattle patient enrollment occurred during active infection, with longitudinal follow-up thereafter. Authors' processing steps: Amplified reference gene primers provided the basis for estimating nucleated cell counts. Sequencing was performed with immunoSEQ multiplex PCR; in TCRdb, only in-frame clones are kept and a portion is missing. V, J and clone size are those of that table, while D and trimming were read from the DNA. The sample contains roughly 440,000 clones, around 88% of which appear only once. The sample consisted of peripheral blood. This clonotype was obtained from a woman aged 45-59 years with COVID-19, enrolled during active disease.

The CDR3 reads CASSPSGFRTTNEKLFF. In DNA, the CDR3 is TGTGCCAGCAGCCCTAGCGGTTTCAGGACAACTAATGAAAAACTGTTTTTT. This chain joins TRBV7-9 and TRBJ1-4; D remains unclear. Trimming pared 5 bases from V and 0 bases from J, leaving 16 bases between. The germline CDR1 and CDR2 sequences are SEHNR and FQNEAQ (reference sequence). CDR3 length: 17 amino acids.